This TCR beta chain was sequenced in a study of blood T cell repertoires in COVID-19. Overall study: COVID-19 samples from acute and convalescent phases originated in the United States, Italy and Spain. Sources were T cells, B-cell-depleted T cells, or PBMCs; the material itself was cDNA or gDNA.

Germline V lookup: CDR1 SNHLY, CDR2 FYNNEI. The CDR3 spans 14 residues. The V end was cut by 4 bases, the J end by 6 bases, with 15 bases between. Source study methods: Nucleated cell counts were estimated from reference gene primer amplification. The data were produced by immunoSEQ multiplex PCR, yet TCRdb's version contains in-frame clones alone and is incomplete. That table gives V, J and clone size, and the DNA gave D and trimming. Of approximately 5,700 clones in the sample, approximately 84% were seen once. The origin of this receptor is a human donor in a cohort sampled during active COVID-19. What was sequenced was peripheral blood. The V call is TRBV2, the J call TRBJ1-2; TRBD1 is a possible D gene (5 bases). The CDR3 loop reads CASSGQLGTDGYTF. CDR3 DNA sequence: TGTGCCAGCAGTGGACAGTTGGGCACTGATGGCTACACCTTC.